Included here is one T cell receptor (beta chain) sequence, with context. This sample was included in a study of cytomegalovirus exposure and HLA in healthy donors. Vbeta (60) and Jbeta (13) primers were used in the PCR. Repertoires were generated with immunoSEQ multiplex PCR, while TCRdb's copy carries only in-frame clones and drops some. Of 150,000 to 200,000 clones in the sample, about 80% were seen once. Per germline, CDR1 MGHDK and CDR2 SYGVNS. The CDR3 sequence is 12 residues long. Trimming took off 4 bases at V and 6 bases at J, with 8 bases between the two ends. The sequenced sample was PBMCs. This clonotype was sampled from a man aged 18 to 30 in good health and CMV-seropositive. This sequence joins TRBV25-1 and TRBJ2-3; D is unresolved. DNA of the CDR3: TGTGCCAGCAGTGGTCAGGTCGATACGCAGTATTTT. Residues: CASSGQVDTQYF.